This record looks at one T cell receptor beta chain sequence and its context. Its antigen specificity is not known. No base qualities exist here, and no much larger clone lies one base off it. According to the study, the label for this sample's time point signals: about 28 days (+/-7) after the second vaccine dose. Because spike-specific TCR depth and breadth did not differ between the two schedules, AZD1222 recipients who got a second dose at roughly 4 weeks were pooled with those who got a second dose at roughly 12 weeks. Samples from vaccinated people were obtained from the UK trials COV001 and COV002, which included a single-blind randomized controlled phase 2/3 trial of AZD1222 (ChAdOx1 nCoV-19) in healthy adults. Trial participant PBMC samples were collected at day 0 and day 28 after the second dose for TCRbeta chain sequencing. CDR1 is given as SGHRS and CDR2 as YFSETQ, both from the germline V gene. The CDR3 runs 14 amino acids, cysteine and phenylalanine included. This entry keeps only the CDR3 DNA: 42 bases, framed from base 1. V lost 8 bases and J lost 2 bases, and the count of bases not matched to a germline gene is 9.

This sample was taken from a study of T cell responses to AZD1222 COVID-19 vaccine (dated by TCRdb to about 2021). As for the study more broadly: A total of 233 trial participants underwent TCR sequencing, of whom roughly 210 had received two doses of AZD1222 and about 25 had received two doses of the MenACWY control vaccine. Trial participants were enrolled into age subgroups of 18-55, 56-69 and 70-plus years, which contained around 150, 29 and 61 TCR-sequenced participants, respectively.

Broad study findings and their caveats: Participants were mostly white British, with more females than males. The authors suggested clonal diversity may have been underestimated. The 56-69-year group was small, and its depth increase did not reach significance, likely because of low power. Reportedly, almost half of the unique spike-specific TCRs recognized epitopes lying outside the regions that are mutated in the B.1.351 and B.1.1.7 variants. The whole spike protein was spanned by vaccine-associated CD4 TCRs, and dominant responses were seen in regions 160-218 and 743-854. Because no day 14 peak-response samples were available, repertoires were characterized only after the peak T cell response. After two AZD1222 doses, spike-specific TCR breadth and depth were significantly higher than at day 0 and than in MenACWY recipients. Conclusions about previously exposed vaccinees are limited, since just 5 to 7 AZD1222 recipients were seropositive for SARS-CoV-2 at baseline.

The CDR3 regions of human TCRbeta chains were analyzed by immunosequencing. The authors' pipeline ran thus. Repertoire TCRs were checked for matches against a reference library of SARS-CoV-2-specific TCRs that had been generated using the MIRA antigen-specificity platform. Breadth meant the fraction of unique TCRs that were SARS-CoV-2-associated, whereas depth meant the fraction of total T cells that were SARS-CoV-2-associated. Using the MIRA data, every spike-specific TCR was mapped to the spike region that the TCR reacted to and assigned to either a CD4 or a CD8 class. Log10-transformed breadth and depth values were compared by one-way ANOVA with Sidak's multiple comparisons tests. The table was pulled from immuneACCESS by TCRdb, which kept in-frame rearrangements only. Such tables lose some clones; where checked, under half of the loss comes from unresolved V genes, and the rest has no known cause. The V and J calls and clone size were taken over from that table, and D and trimming were inferred from the DNA. In this sample the table shows some 170,000 clones, approximately 90% of which occur a single time. The ten biggest clones cover roughly 4% of the sample.

The material was peripheral blood, obtained 28 days after the second AZD1222 dose. The sequence links TRBV5-1 to TRBJ2-7; 8 central bases correspond to TRBD1. The TCR originated in an adult who received the AZD1222 COVID-19 vaccine. The CDR3 in this case is CASKTGTGPYEQYF. The DNA sequence follows: TGCGCCAGTAAAACCGGGACAGGTCCCTACGAGCAGTACTTC. This CDR3, with the reference TRBV5-1 and TRBJ2-7 proteins standing in past its ends, gives the full variable domain KAGVTQTPRYLIKTRGQQVTLSCSPISGHRSVSWYQQTPGQGLQFLFEYFSETQRNKGNFPGRFSGRQFSNSRSEMNVSTLELGDSALYLCASKTGTGPYEQYFGPGTRLTVT.